The source of this TCR beta chain is a study of blood T cell repertoires in COVID-19. Study-wide context: Researchers got acute and convalescent COVID-19 samples from the United States, Italy and Spain. T cells, B-cell-depleted T cells, or PBMCs supplied cDNA or gDNA.

Authors' analysis steps: The assay estimated nucleated cells by amplifying reference gene primers. The assay was immunoSEQ multiplex PCR, and TCRdb's table has in-frame clones only and misses some. D and trimming come from the DNA, and the V and J calls and clone size come from that table. The table shows roughly 51,000 clones, with roughly 84% occurring only once. The CDR3 has 12 residues. Trimming cost V 4 bases and J 13 bases; bases outside gene matches: 9. Germline CDR1 and CDR2: SGHTS and YDEGEE. V is TRBV5-8 and J is TRBJ2-7; the match to TRBD1 covers 9 bases. Source material: peripheral blood. The receptor comes from a man aged 50 to 60 with active COVID-19. DNA of the CDR3: TGTGCCAGCAGCCGCCGACAGGGGGTATCTTACTTC. Protein: CASSRRQGVSYF.